This T cell receptor beta chain appears in the sequencing data of a study of T cell responses to AZD1222 COVID-19 vaccine. Investigators merged groups given second doses at roughly 4 or roughly 12 weeks. Trimming pared 6 bases from V and 3 bases from J, leaving 15 bases between. The CDR3 consists of 15 residues. The germline V gene encodes CDR1 SGHVS and CDR2 FQNEAQ. Of note for this clone: The antigen remains undetermined.

Using immunoSEQ multiplex PCR, the repertoire was profiled, and TCRdb retains in-frame clones only, with some absent. The sample includes fewer than 95,000 clones, 91% of them seen just once. Whole-study results and caveats: Donor demographics were predominantly white British with a female majority; clonal diversity may be underestimated. Close to half of spike-specific TCRs reportedly recognize unmutated variant regions. A rise in Spike-specific TCR breadth and depth followed two AZD1222 doses.

The input for sequencing was peripheral blood, taken 28 days after the second AZD1222 dose. The chain couples TRBV7-8 to TRBJ2-1, with a weak D call TRBD2 (5 bases). The source of this sequence is an adult who received the AZD1222 COVID-19 vaccine. The CDR3 spells CASSPRVRGYNEQFF. Written as DNA, the CDR3 is TGTGCCAGCAGTCCCCGGGTACGGGGCTACAATGAGCAGTTCTTC.